The sequence of this T cell receptor (beta chain) was determined in a study of beta chain features in type 1 diabetes. Study-wide context: The study found patients and healthy donors alike in age, gender and cell yields.

CD4+ naive, central memory, regulatory and stem cell-like memory cells were sorted via CD45RO/CCR7/CD25/CD127/CD95/CD27. Since all of the isolated RNA was reverse transcribed, expressed TCRB transcripts were what got sequenced. TCRdb's table, derived via immunoSEQ multiplex PCR, lists solely in-frame clones and lacks some. The sample has 970,000 or so clones, around a sixth seen once. Looked up from germline, CDR1 is SGDLS and CDR2 is YYNGEE. This CDR3 has 15 amino acids. The V segment lost 0 bases and the J segment 9 bases; nucleotides outside the gene matches: 8. This clone was counted between two and nine times.

The receptor was derived from a woman between 18 and 29 years old in good health. The sequenced material came from naive CD4+ T cells from blood. The chain joins TRBV9 to TRBJ2-1, with 8 bases aligning to TRBD1. The CDR3 DNA reads TGTGCCAGCAGCGTAGAGGGCAGGGGGCAGGGTGAGCAGTTCTTC. Protein: CASSVEGRGQGEQFF.